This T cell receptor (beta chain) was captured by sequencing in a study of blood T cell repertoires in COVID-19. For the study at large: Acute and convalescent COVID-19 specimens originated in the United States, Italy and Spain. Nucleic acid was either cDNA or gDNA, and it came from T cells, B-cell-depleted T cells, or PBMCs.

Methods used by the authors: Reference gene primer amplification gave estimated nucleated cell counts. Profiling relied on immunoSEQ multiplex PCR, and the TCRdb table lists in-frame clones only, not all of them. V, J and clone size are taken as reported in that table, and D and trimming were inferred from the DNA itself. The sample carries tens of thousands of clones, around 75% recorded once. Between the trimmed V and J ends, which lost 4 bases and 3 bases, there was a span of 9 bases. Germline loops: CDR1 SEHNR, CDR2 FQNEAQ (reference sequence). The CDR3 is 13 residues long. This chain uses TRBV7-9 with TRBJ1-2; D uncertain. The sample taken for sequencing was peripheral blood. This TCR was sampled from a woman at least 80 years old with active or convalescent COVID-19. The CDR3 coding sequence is TGTGCCAGCAGCTCACGGGATGACTATGGCTACACCTTC. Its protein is CASSSRDDYGYTF. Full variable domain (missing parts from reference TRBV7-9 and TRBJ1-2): DTGVSQNPRHKITKRGQNVTFRCDPISEHNRLYWYRQTLGQGPEFLTYFQNEAQLEKSRLLSDRFSAERPKGSFSTLEIQRTEQGDSAMYLCASSSRDDYGYTFGSGTRLTVV.